The 21 T cell receptor beta chains in this list originate from one sample, sequenced in a study of response to subunit inactivated influenza vaccine. TCRdb itself ran the RT-PCR reads through MiXCR, one entry per CDR3 protein. Among more than 700,000 distinct CDR3 sequences listed, approximately 21% were seen once. This specimen was PBMCs from blood, taken around 5 days after vaccination. These receptors all come from a man in his fifties who received an inactivated influenza vaccine.

The genes are TRBV6-1 and TRBJ1-2; D possibly corresponds to TRBD1 (5 bases). The CDR3 is made up of 13 amino acids. CDR1 MNHNS and CDR2 SASEGT come from the germline V gene. Between the trimmed V and J ends, which lost 6 bases and 3 bases, there was a span of 11 bases. CDR3 nucleotides: TGTGCCAGCAGGGCAGGGAAGGACTATGGCTACACCTTC. Its protein is CASRAGKDYGYTF.

V gene TRBV28 combines with J gene TRBJ1-1; no reliable D call. The CDR3 contains 13 residues. V lost 8 bases and J 0 bases, leaving 10 bases between the germline ends. CDR1 is MDHEN, CDR2 SYDVKM, per germline. CDR3 nucleotides: TGTGCCAGCCGTGGGGTGATGAACACTGAAGCTTTCTTT. The encoded protein is CASRGVMNTEAFF.

In its sample, this clonotype was seen many times. The J gene is TRBJ1-1, the V gene TRBV5-1, with 7 bases that match TRBD1. Germline assignment: CDR1 SGHRS and CDR2 YFSETQ. This CDR3 is built from 15 residues. V was pared by 0 bases and J by 1 base, with 3 bases of the junction left unmatched. The CDR3 reads CASSLDRGTNTEAFF. CDR3 DNA: TGCGCCAGCAGCTTGGACAGGGGTACGAACACTGAAGCTTTCTTT.

The rearrangement uses TRBV28 and TRBJ2-4; no firm D call. V lost 3 bases and J 7 bases, leaving 10 bases between the germline ends. Germline V CDR1 and CDR2: MDHEN, SYDVKM. The CDR3 totals 13 residues. DNA for the CDR3: TGTGCCAGCAGTTTTCGTGCGGCGAACATTCAGTACTTC. It codes for CASSFRAANIQYF.

V and J are TRBV3-1 and TRBJ1-3, with D hard to call. Trimming shortened V by 5 bases and J by 4 bases, and 9 bases separated the two germline ends. Germline assignment: CDR1 LGHDT and CDR2 YNNKEL (reference sequence). CDR3 length: 13 amino acids. The CDR3 region is CASSKQIGNTIYF. CDR3 coding DNA: TGTGCCAGCAGCAAACAGATCGGAAACACCATATATTTT.

This clonotype has a handful of counts. In DNA, the CDR3 is TGTGCCAGCAGCTTACCAGGGAGCTATGGCTACACCTTC. This codes for CASSLPGSYGYTF. The rearrangement joins TRBV7-9 to TRBJ1-2, with TRBD1 as a possible D gene (5 bases). Germline V lookup: CDR1 SEHNR, CDR2 FQNEAQ (reference sequence). V shed 2 bases and J shed 4 bases, with 8 bases lying between them. The CDR3 is made up of 13 amino acids.

The V gene is TRBV9, the J gene TRBJ2-7; 7 bases align to TRBD2. The germline V gene encodes CDR1 SGDLS and CDR2 YYNGEE. The length of the CDR3 is 16 residues. The V segment lost 3 bases and the J segment 0 bases; nucleotides outside the gene matches: 9. The CDR3 coding sequence is TGTGCCAGCAGCGCGGGGGGTAGTCCGAGCTCCTACGAGCAGTACTTC. Translating gives CASSAGGSPSSYEQYF.

The chain combines TRBV2 with TRBJ2-7; 11 bases align to TRBD1. The CDR3 totals 14 residues. The V and J ends lost 4 bases and 4 bases, in that order; junction bases with no gene match: 3. CDR1 SNHLY and CDR2 FYNNEI come from the germline V gene. Here the CDR3 DNA reads TGTGCCAGCAGTGGGACAGGGGGCGAGTACGAGCAGTACTTC. Amino acids: CASSGTGGEYEQYF.

The CDR3 here is CASSFFHLQGYMGQRETQYF. Written as DNA, the CDR3 is TGCGCCAGCAGCTTTTTCCATTTACAGGGGTATATGGGCCAGCGAGAGACCCAGTACTTC. The gene calls are TRBV5-1 and TRBJ2-5, with TRBD1 identical over 7 bases. After removal of 2 bases from V and 4 bases from J, the junction contained 23 bases not matched to a gene. The CDR3 is 20 amino acids. Germline CDR1 SGHRS, CDR2 YFSETQ.

V and J are TRBV27 and TRBJ2-1; 9 nucleotides align to TRBD2. The CDR3 extends over 16 amino acids. Germline CDR1 reads MNHEY; CDR2 reads SMNVEV (reference sequence). V dropped 1 base and J dropped 4; count of bases not matched to a gene: 5. The chain's CDR3 is CASSLWLTSGYNEQFF. Written as DNA, the CDR3 is TGTGCCAGCAGTTTATGGCTGACTAGCGGATACAATGAGCAGTTCTTC.

This clonotype was counted between two and nine times. The genes are TRBV5-1 and TRBJ2-3, with D possibly being TRBD2 (5 bases). Germline assignment: CDR1 SGHRS and CDR2 YFSETQ. The CDR3 consists of 14 residues. V was cut by 0 bases and J by 6 bases, with 11 bases left in between. CDR3 in DNA: TGCGCCAGCAGCTTGGCCGGTTCTAGCGATACGCAGTATTTT. It translates to CASSLAGSSDTQYF.

J is TRBJ2-7 and V is TRBV4-1, with D unresolved. The germline V and J ends were trimmed by 0 bases and 1 base, with 10 bases remaining between them. The germline V gene has CDR1 MGHRA and CDR2 YSYEKL. This CDR3 comprises 15 residues. The CDR3 DNA reads as TGCGCCAGCAGCCAAGAAAGAAACCCGTCCTACGAGCAGTACTTC. Its translation: CASSQERNPSYEQYF.

This chain connects TRBV20-1 to TRBJ1-2; D is undetermined. The germline V gene has CDR1 DFQATT and CDR2 SNEGSKA (reference sequence). CDR3 length: 11 amino acids. V lost 1 base, J lost 3 bases, and 3 bases lay in between. The CDR3 bases are TGCAGTGCTAGAGGGGACTATGGCTACACCTTC. It is translated as CSARGDYGYTF.

This clonotype was observed a few times. The genes are TRBV28 and TRBJ2-7; TRBD1 agrees at 8 bases. V lost 2 bases to trimming and J lost 4 bases; unmatched junction nucleotides: 7. CDR1 and CDR2 (germline): MDHEN, SYDVKM. This CDR3 is built from 15 residues. The CDR3 protein is CASSLTGRGLYEQYF. The CDR3, as DNA: TGTGCCAGCAGTTTAACTGGCAGGGGGCTTTACGAGCAGTACTTC.

There are a few counts of this clonotype. The CDR3 sequence is CASSPPDRQEKLFF. The DNA of the CDR3 is TGTGCCAGCAGTCCACCGGACAGGCAGGAAAAACTGTTTTTT. V is TRBV6-1 and J is TRBJ1-4; 7 nucleotides line up with TRBD1. Germline V gene lookup returns CDR1 MNHNS and CDR2 SASEGT. Losses at the gene ends were 5 bases for V and 8 bases for J; bases not matched to a gene: 8. The CDR3 extends over 14 amino acids.

The chain has TRBV25-1 and TRBJ2-3; 7 nucleotides match TRBD2. The junction had 13 bases not matched to a gene; V was cut back by 6 bases and J by 4 bases. There are 16 residues in the CDR3. Germline CDR1 is MGHDK and CDR2 is SYGVNS. CDR3 residues: CASSGIRTRSADTQYF. The CDR3 DNA reads as TGTGCCAGCAGCGGAATTAGGACTAGAAGCGCAGATACGCAGTATTTT.

This clonotype has more than one count but fewer than ten. The chain has TRBV2 and TRBJ2-1; D might be TRBD1 or TRBD2, each matching 5 bases. Germline V gene sequence: CDR1 SNHLY, CDR2 FYNNEI. CDR3 length equals 14 residues. Trimming cost V 5 bases and J 5 bases, with 13 bases left between them. CDR3 bases: TGTGCCAGCAGTCCGGGACGGGACCACAATGAGCAGTTCTTC. Protein sequence: CASSPGRDHNEQFF. The entire variable domain, with the rest obtained from reference TRBV2 and TRBJ2-1, is as follows: EPEVTQTPSHQVTQMGQEVILRCVPISNHLYFYWYRQILGQKVEFLVSFYNNEISEKSEIFDDQFSVERPDGSNFTLKIRSTKLEDSAMYFCASSPGRDHNEQFFGPGTRLTVL.

The V call is TRBV15, the J call TRBJ1-4; tentative D call: TRBD1 (5 bases). The CDR3 runs to 15 residues. V was trimmed by 0 bases and J by 3 bases, leaving 8 bases between them. Germline-derived CDR1 and CDR2 are LNHNV and YYDKDF (reference sequence). Here the CDR3 reads CATSRDRAANEKLFF. CDR3 bases: TGTGCCACCAGCAGAGACAGGGCGGCTAATGAAAAACTGTTTTTT.

This clonotype was seen at least ten times. This chain connects TRBV20-1 to TRBJ2-7; unclear D gene. This CDR3 is built from 10 residues. The V end lost 5 bases, the J end lost 4 bases, and 6 bases lay between the germline ends. Germline lookup yields CDR1 DFQATT and CDR2 SNEGSKA (reference sequence). Written as DNA, the CDR3 is TGCAGTGCTGGGGAATACGAGCAGTACTTC. Its translation is CSAGEYEQYF.

This clonotype was seen more than once but under ten times. V is TRBV7-3 and J is TRBJ2-7; TRBD1 aligns across 12 bases. V trimming: 3 bases; J trimming: 5 bases; junction bases outside the gene matches: 5. Germline assignment: CDR1 SGHTA and CDR2 FQGTGA. The CDR3 has 15 residues. The chain's CDR3 is CASSLGQGAFHEQYF. The CDR3 DNA follows: TGTGCCAGCAGCTTGGGACAGGGGGCGTTCCACGAGCAGTACTTC.

V gene TRBV6-2 or TRBV6-3 combines with J gene TRBJ2-7, with TRBD2 matching 12 bases. J gave up 2 bases and V 8 bases, and 13 bases lay outside the gene matches. CDR3 length: 17 residues. CDR1 MNHEY and CDR2 SVGEGT come from the germline V gene. CDR3 in amino acids: CASRMRTSGTLTYEQYF. The CDR3 nucleotides read TGTGCCAGCCGGATGCGGACTAGCGGGACGCTTACCTACGAGCAGTACTTC.